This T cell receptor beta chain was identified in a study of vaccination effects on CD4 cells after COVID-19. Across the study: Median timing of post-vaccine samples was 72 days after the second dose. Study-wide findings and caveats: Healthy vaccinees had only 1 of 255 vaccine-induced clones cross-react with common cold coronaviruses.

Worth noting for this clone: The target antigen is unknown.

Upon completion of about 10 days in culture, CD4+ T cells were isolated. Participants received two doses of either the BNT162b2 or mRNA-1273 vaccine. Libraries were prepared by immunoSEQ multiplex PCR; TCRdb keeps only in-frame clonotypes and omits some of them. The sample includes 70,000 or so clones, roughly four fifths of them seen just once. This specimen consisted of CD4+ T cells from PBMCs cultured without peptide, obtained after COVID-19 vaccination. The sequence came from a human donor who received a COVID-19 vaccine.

CDR3 sequence reads: CASSPPGRAGELFF. In DNA form, the CDR3 reads TGTGCCAGCTCACCTCCGGGCCGAGCCGGGGAGCTGTTTTTT. The chain employs TRBV18 and TRBJ2-2; D remains unclear. The CDR3 is 14 residues long. Per the germline V gene, CDR1 is KGHSH and CDR2 is LQKENI. Trimming left V 3 bases short and J 6 bases short, with 11 bases between.